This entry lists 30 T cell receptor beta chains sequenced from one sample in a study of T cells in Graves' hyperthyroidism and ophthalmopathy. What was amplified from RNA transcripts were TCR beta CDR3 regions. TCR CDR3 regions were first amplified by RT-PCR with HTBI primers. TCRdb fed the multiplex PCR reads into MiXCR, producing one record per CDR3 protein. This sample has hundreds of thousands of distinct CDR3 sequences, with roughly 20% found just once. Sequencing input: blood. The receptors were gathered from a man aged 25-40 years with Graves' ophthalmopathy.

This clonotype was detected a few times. The CDR3 is CASSQVETGPGSEQYF. The CDR3 region has the DNA TGTGCCAGCAGCCAAGTGGAGACGGGACCGGGCTCCGAGCAGTACTTC. The chain combines TRBV4-2 with TRBJ2-7; the D call may be TRBD1 or TRBD2 (5 bases each). V lost 1 base, J lost 6 bases, and 19 bases lay in between. The CDR3 is 16 amino acids. The V gene's germline CDR1 is LGHNA and CDR2 YNFKEQ.

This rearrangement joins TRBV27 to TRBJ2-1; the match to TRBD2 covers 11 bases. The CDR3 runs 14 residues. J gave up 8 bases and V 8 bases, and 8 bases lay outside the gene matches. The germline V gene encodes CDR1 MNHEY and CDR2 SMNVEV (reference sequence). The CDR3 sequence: CASVTSGRGDEQFF. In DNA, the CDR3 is TGTGCCAGCGTAACTAGCGGGAGAGGCGATGAGCAGTTCTTC.

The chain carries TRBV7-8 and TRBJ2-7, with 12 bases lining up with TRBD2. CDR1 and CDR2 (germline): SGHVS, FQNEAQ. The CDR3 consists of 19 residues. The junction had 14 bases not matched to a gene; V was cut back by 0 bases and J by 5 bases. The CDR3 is CASSLAGTSGYVPGDEQYF. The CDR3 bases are TGTGCCAGCAGCTTAGCGGGGACTAGCGGGTATGTGCCGGGGGACGAGCAGTACTTC.

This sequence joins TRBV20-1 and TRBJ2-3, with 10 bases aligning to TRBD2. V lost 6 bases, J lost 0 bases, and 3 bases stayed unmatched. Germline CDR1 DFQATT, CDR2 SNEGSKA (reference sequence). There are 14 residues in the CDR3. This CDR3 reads CSATSGASTDTQYF. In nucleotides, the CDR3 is TGCAGTGCAACTAGCGGGGCTAGCACAGATACGCAGTATTTT.

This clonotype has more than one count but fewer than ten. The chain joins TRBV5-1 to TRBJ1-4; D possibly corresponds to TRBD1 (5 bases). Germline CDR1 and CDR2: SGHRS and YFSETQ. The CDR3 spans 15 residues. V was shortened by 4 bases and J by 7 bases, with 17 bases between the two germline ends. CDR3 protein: CASSTDRDLSEKLFF. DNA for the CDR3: TGCGCCAGCAGCACAGACAGAGATCTAAGTGAAAAACTGTTTTTT.

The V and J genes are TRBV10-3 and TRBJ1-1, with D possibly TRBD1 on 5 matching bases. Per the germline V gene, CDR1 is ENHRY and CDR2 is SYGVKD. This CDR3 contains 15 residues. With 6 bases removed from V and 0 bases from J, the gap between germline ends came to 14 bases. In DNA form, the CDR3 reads TGTGCCATCAGGCCACAGGCGGCCCTGAACACTGAAGCTTTCTTT. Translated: CAIRPQAALNTEAFF.

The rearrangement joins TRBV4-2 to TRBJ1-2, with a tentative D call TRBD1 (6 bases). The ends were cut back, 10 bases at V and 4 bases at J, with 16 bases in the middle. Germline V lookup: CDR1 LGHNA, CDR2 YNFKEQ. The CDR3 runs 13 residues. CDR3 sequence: CANSQQGTYGYTF. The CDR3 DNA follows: TGTGCCAACAGTCAACAGGGAACCTATGGCTACACCTTC.

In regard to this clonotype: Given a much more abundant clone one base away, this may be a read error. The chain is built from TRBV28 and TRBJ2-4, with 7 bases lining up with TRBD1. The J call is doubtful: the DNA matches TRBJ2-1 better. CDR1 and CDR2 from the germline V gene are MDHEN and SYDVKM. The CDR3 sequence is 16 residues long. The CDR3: CASSFDRVEAKNIQFF. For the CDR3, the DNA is TGTGCCAGCAGTTTCGACAGGGTCGAAGCCAAAAACATTCAGTTCTTC.

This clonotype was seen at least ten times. The CDR3 DNA follows: TGTGCCAGCAGCTTTACAGGCATCTACGAGCAGTACTTC. It codes for CASSFTGIYEQYF. J is TRBJ2-7 and V is TRBV11-2, with D possibly being TRBD1 (5 bases). The V end was cut by 3 bases, the J end by 3 bases, with 9 bases between. The germline gives CDR1 SGHAT, CDR2 FQNNGV. This CDR3 comprises 13 residues. The full variable domain, rest sourced from reference TRBV11-2 and TRBJ2-7, is EAGVAQSPRYKIIEKRQSVAFWCNPISGHATLYWYQQILGQGPKLLIQFQNNGVVDDSQLPKDRFSAERLKGVDSTLKIQPAKLEDSAVYLCASSFTGIYEQYFGPGTRLTVT.

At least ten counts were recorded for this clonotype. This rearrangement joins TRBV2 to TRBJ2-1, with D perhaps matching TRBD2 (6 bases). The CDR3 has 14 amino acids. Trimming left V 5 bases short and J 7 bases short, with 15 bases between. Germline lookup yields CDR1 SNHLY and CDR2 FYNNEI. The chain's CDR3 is CASSPGTPLNEQFF. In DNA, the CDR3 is TGTGCCAGCAGTCCGGGGACTCCTTTGAATGAGCAGTTCTTC.

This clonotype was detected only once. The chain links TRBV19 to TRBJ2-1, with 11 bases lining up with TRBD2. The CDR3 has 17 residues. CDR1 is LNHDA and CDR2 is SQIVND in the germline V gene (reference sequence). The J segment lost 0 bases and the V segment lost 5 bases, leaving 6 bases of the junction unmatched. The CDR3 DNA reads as TGTGCCAGTAGTGCTCCGGGACTAGCGGACTCCTACAATGAGCAGTTCTTC. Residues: CASSAPGLADSYNEQFF.

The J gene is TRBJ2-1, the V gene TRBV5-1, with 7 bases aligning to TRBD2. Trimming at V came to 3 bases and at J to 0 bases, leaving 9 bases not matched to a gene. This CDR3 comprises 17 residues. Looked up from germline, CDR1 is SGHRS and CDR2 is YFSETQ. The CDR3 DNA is TGCGCCAGCAGCTCTACCCTAGCGGAGAACTCCTACAATGAGCAGTTCTTC. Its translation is CASSSTLAENSYNEQFF.

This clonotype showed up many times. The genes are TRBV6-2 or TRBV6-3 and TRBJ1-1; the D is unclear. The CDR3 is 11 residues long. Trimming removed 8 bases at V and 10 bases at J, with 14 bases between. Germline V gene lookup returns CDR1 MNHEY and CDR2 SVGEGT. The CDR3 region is CASLDGSRAFF. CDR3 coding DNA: TGTGCCAGCTTGGACGGGAGTCGAGCTTTCTTT.

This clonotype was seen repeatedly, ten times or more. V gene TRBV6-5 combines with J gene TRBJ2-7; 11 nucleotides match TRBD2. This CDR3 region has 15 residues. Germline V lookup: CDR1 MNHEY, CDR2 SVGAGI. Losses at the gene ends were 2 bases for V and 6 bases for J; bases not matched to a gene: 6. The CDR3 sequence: CASSYGGTSGFEQYF. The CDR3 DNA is TGTGCCAGCAGTTACGGAGGGACTAGCGGTTTCGAGCAGTACTTC.

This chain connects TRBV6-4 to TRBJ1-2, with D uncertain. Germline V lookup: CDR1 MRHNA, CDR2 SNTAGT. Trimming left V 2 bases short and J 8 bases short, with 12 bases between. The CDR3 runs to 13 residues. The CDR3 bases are TGTGCCAGCAGTGACGAACTGGGAACAGGCTACACCTTC. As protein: CASSDELGTGYTF.

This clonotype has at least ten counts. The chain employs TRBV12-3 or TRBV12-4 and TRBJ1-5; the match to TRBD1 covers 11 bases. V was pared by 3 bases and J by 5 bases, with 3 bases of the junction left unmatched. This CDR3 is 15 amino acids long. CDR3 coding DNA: TGTGCCAGCAGTTTCGGACAGGGGGCATATCAGCCCCAGCATTTT. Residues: CASSFGQGAYQPQHF.

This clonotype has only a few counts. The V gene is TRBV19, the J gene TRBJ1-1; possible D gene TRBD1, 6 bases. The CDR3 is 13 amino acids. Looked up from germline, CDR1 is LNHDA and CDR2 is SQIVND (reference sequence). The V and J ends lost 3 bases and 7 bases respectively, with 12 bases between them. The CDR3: CASSMGRGVEAFF. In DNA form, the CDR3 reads TGTGCCAGTAGTATGGGCAGGGGCGTTGAAGCTTTCTTT.

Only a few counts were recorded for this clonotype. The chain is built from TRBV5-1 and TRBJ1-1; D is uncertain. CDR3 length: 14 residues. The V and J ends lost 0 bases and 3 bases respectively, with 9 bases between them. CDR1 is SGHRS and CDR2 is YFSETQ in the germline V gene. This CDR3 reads CASSLGPGYTEAFF. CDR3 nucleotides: TGCGCCAGCAGCTTGGGACCAGGATACACTGAAGCTTTCTTT.

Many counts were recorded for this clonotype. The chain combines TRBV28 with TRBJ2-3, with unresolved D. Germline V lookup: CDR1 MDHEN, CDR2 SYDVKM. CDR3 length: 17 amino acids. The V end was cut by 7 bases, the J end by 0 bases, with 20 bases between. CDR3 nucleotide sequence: TGTGCCAGCACCCAACCCGAGCAAGAGGATAGCACAGATACGCAGTATTTT. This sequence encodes CASTQPEQEDSTDTQYF.

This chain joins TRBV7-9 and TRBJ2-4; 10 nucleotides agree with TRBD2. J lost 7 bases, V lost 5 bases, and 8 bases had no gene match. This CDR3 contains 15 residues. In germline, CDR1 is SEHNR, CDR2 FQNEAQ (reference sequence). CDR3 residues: CASSSTGTSANIQYF. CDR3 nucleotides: TGTGCCAGCAGCAGCACCGGGACTAGCGCCAACATTCAGTACTTC.

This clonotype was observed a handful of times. The DNA for the CDR3 is TGTGCCAGCAGCCAAGTCTTAAACATTCAGTACTTC. Protein: CASSQVLNIQYF. V is TRBV14 and J is TRBJ2-4; D call uncertain. Germline CDR1 is SGHDN and CDR2 is FVKESK. The CDR3 covers 12 residues. V was shortened by 1 base and J by 6 bases, with 4 bases between the two germline ends.

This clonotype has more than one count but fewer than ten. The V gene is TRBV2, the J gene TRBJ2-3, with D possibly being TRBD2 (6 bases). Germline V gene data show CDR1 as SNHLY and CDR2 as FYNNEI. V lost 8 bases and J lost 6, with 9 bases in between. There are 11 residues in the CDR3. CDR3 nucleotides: TGTGCCAGCTACGGGGGTGATACGCAGTATTTT. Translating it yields CASYGGDTQYF.

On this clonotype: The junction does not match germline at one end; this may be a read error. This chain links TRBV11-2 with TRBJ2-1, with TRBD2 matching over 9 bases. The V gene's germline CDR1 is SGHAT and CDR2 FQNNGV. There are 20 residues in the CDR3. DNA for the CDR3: TGCGCCAGCAGCCAAGATCGATCCCGAATAGCGGGAGTTTCCTACAATGAGCAGTTCTTC. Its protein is CASSQDRSRIAGVSYNEQFF.

DNA of the CDR3: TGTGCCAGCAATGACGGAAACCAAGAGACCCAGTACTTC. Translation: CASNDGNQETQYF. The rearrangement links TRBV28 to TRBJ2-5; D ambiguous. V was pared by 7 bases and J by 0 bases, with 9 bases between. This CDR3 is built from 13 residues. The germline V gene encodes CDR1 MDHEN and CDR2 SYDVKM.

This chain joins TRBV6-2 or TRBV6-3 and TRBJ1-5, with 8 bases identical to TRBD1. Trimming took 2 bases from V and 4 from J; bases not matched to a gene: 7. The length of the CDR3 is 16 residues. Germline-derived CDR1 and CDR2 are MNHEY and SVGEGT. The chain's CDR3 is CASSYPLDRENQPQHF. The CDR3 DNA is TGTGCCAGCAGTTACCCCTTGGACAGGGAAAATCAGCCCCAGCATTTT.

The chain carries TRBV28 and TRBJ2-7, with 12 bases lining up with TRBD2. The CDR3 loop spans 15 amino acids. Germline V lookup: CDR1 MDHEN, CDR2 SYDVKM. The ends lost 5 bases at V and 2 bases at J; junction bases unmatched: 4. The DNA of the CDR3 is TGTGCCAGCAGTACGACTAGCGGGAGCCCCTACGAGCAGTACTTC. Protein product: CASSTTSGSPYEQYF.

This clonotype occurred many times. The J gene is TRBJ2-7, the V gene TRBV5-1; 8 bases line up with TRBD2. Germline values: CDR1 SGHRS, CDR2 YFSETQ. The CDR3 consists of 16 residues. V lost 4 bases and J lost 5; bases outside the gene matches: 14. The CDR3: CASSPGGSGKAHEQYF. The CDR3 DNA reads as TGCGCCAGCAGCCCGGGGGGTAGCGGGAAGGCTCACGAGCAGTACTTC. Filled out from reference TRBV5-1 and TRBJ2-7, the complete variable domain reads KAGVTQTPRYLIKTRGQQVTLSCSPISGHRSVSWYQQTPGQGLQFLFEYFSETQRNKGNFPGRFSGRQFSNSRSEMNVSTLELGDSALYLCASSPGGSGKAHEQYFGPGTRLTVT.

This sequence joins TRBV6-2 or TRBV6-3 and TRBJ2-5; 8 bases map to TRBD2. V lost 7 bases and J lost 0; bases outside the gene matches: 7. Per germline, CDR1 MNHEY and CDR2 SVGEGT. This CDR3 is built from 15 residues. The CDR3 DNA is TGTGCCAGCATCAGGATAGCGGGGTACCAAGAGACCCAGTACTTC. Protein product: CASIRIAGYQETQYF.

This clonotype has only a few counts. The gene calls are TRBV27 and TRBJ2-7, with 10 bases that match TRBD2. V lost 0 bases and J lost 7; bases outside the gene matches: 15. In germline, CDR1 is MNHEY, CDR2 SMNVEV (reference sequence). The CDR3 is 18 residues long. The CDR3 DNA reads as TGTGCCAGCAGTTTATCTCGCCCTAGCGGGAGTTCCTATCGGGAGCAGTACTTC. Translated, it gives CASSLSRPSGSSYREQYF.

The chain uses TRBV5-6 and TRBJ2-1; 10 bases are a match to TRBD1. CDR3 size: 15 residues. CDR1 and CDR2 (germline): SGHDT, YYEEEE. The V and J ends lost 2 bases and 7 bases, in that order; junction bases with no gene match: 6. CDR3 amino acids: CASSLGQGVVNEQFF. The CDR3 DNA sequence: TGTGCCAGCAGCTTAGGACAGGGGGTTGTGAATGAGCAGTTCTTC.